This TCR beta chain was retrieved from a study of blood T cell repertoires in COVID-19. Study-wide context: Sample material is recorded as cDNA or gDNA derived from T cells, B-cell-depleted T cells, or PBMCs.

Seattle's cohort entered during active infection and was followed longitudinally. Methods used by the authors: Amplification of reference gene primers provided the estimated nucleated cell counts. Produced via immunoSEQ multiplex PCR; TCRdb's table is partial and in-frame only. V, J and clone size reflect that table, while D and trimming were determined from the DNA. The sample includes some 390,000 clones, 70% to 90% of them seen just once. The sequence was obtained from a woman in her sixties with COVID-19, enrolled during active disease. Sequencing input: peripheral blood.

CDR3 protein: CATRKGGGIGYTF. The CDR3 nucleotides read TGTGCCACCCGAAAAGGGGGGGGCATAGGCTACACCTTC. The V call is TRBV6-5, the J call TRBJ1-2; a weak D match, TRBD1 (6 bases). The CDR3 extends over 13 amino acids. From germline, CDR1 is MNHEY and CDR2 SVGAGI. V lost 10 bases and J 8 bases, leaving 20 bases between the germline ends.